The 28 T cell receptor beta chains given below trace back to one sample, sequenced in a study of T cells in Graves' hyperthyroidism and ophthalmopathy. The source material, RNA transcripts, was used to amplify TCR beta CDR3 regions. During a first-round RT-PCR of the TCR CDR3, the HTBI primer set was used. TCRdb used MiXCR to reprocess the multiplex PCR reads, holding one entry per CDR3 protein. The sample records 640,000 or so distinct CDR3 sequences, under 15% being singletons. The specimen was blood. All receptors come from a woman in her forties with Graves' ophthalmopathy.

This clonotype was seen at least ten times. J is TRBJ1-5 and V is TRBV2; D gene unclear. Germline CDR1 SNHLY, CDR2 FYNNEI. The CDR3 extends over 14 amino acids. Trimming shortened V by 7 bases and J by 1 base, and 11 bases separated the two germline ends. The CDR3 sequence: CASKDGISNQPQHF. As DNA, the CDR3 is TGTGCCAGCAAGGACGGAATCAGCAATCAGCCCCAGCATTTT. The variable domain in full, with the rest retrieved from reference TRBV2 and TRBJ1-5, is EPEVTQTPSHQVTQMGQEVILRCVPISNHLYFYWYRQILGQKVEFLVSFYNNEISEKSEIFDDQFSVERPDGSNFTLKIRSTKLEDSAMYFCASKDGISNQPQHFGDGTRLSIL.

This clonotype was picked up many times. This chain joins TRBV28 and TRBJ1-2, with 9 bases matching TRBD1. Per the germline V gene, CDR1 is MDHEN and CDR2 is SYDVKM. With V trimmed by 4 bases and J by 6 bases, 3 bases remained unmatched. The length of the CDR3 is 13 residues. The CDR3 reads CASSSTGGDGYTF. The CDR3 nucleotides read TGTGCCAGCAGTTCAACAGGGGGCGATGGCTACACCTTC.

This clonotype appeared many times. CDR3: CASSPSSTEAFF. CDR3 nucleotides: TGCGCCAGCAGCCCCTCGAGCACTGAAGCTTTCTTT. This chain connects TRBV4-1 to TRBJ1-1; D unresolved. V lost 4 bases, J lost 4 bases, and 7 bases lay in between. Germline V gene data show CDR1 as MGHRA and CDR2 as YSYEKL. This CDR3 has 12 residues.

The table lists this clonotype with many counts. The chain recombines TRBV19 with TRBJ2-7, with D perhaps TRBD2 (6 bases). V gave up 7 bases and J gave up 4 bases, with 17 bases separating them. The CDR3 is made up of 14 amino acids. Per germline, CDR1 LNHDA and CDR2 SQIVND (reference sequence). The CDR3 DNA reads TGTGCCAGTACTTCCTCGGACTATTCTTACGAGCAGTACTTC. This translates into CASTSSDYSYEQYF.

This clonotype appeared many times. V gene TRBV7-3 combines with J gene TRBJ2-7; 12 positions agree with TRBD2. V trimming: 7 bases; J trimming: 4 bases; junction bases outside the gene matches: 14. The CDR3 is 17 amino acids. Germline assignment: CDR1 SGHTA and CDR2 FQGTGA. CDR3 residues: CASTAPRTSGNDYEQYF. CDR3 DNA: TGTGCCAGCACCGCACCTCGGACTAGCGGGAATGATTACGAGCAGTACTTC.

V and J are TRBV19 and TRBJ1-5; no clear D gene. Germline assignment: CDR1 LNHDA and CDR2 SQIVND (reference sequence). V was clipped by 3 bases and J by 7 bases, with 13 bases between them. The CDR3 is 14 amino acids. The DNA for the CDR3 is TGTGCCAGTAGTATCGGAACGACGCGACAGCCCCAGCATTTT. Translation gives CASSIGTTRQPQHF.

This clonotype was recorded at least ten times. CDR3 residues: CASGLVQGWQETQYF. In DNA, the CDR3 is TGTGCTAGTGGTTTGGTGCAGGGTTGGCAAGAGACCCAGTACTTC. The V and J genes are TRBV12-5 and TRBJ2-5; weak D call: TRBD1 (5 bases). The CDR3 runs to 15 residues. The V gene's germline CDR1 is LGHNT and CDR2 FRNRAP. V lost 0 bases to trimming and J lost 2 bases, with 10 bases between them.

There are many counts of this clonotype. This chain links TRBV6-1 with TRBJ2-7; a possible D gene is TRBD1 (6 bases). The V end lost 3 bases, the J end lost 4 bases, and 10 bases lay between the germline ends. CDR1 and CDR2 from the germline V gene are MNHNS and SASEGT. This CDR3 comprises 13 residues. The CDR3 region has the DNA TGTGCCAGCAGTGAGACAGGAGCTTACGAGCAGTACTTC. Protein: CASSETGAYEQYF.

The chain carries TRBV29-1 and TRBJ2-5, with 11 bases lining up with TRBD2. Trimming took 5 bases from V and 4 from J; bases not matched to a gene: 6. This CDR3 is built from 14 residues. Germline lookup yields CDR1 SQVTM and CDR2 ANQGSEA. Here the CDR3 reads CSVNVAGGGETQYF. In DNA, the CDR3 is TGCAGCGTTAATGTAGCGGGAGGGGGAGAGACCCAGTACTTC.

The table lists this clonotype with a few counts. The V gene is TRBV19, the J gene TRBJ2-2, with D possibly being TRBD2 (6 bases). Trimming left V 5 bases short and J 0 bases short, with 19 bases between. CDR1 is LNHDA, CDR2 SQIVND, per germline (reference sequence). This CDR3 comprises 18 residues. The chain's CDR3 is CASSSYRLDTTNTGELFF. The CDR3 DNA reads TGTGCCAGTAGTTCATACCGACTAGATACGACGAACACCGGGGAGCTGTTTTTT. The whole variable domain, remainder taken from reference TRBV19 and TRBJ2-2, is DGGITQSPKYLFRKEGQNVTLSCEQNLNHDAMYWYRQDPGQGLRLIYYSQIVNDFQKGDIAEGYSVSREKKESFPLTVTSAQKNPTAFYLCASSSYRLDTTNTGELFFGEGSRLTVL.

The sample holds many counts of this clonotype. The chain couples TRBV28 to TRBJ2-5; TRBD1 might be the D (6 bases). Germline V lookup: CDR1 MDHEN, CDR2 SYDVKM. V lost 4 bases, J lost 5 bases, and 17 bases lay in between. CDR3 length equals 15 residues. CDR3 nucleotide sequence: TGTGCCAGCAGTTCCCCCACAGGGCTCGAGGAGACCCAGTACTTC. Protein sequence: CASSSPTGLEETQYF.

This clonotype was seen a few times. This chain's CDR3 is CASSTQDSSGEQYF. In DNA, the CDR3 is TGTGCCAGCAGTACCCAGGACAGTTCGGGCGAGCAGTACTTC. This chain connects TRBV6-2 or TRBV6-3 to TRBJ2-7, with D perhaps TRBD1 (6 bases). The ends were cut back, 5 bases at V and 6 bases at J, with 17 bases in the middle. The CDR3 runs 14 residues. The germline gives CDR1 MNHEY, CDR2 SVGEGT.

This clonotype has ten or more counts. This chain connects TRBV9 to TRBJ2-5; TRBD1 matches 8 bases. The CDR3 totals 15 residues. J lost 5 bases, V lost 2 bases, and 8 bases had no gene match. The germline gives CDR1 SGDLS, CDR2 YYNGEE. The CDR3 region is CASSVQGADGETQYF. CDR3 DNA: TGTGCCAGCAGCGTCCAGGGGGCAGATGGGGAGACCCAGTACTTC.

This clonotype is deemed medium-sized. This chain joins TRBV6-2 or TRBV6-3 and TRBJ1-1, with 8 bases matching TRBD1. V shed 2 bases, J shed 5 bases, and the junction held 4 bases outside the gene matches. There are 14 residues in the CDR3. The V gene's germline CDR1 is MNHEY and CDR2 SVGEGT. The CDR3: CASSYPGGKTEAFF. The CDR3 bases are TGTGCCAGCAGTTACCCAGGGGGCAAGACTGAAGCTTTCTTT.

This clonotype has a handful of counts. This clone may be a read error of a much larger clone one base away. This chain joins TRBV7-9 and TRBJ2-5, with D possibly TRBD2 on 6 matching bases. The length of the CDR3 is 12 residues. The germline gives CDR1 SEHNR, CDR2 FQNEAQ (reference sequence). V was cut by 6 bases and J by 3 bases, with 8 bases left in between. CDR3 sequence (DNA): TGTGCCAGCAGGGGACTGGAAGAGACCCAGTACTTC. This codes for CASRGLEETQYF.

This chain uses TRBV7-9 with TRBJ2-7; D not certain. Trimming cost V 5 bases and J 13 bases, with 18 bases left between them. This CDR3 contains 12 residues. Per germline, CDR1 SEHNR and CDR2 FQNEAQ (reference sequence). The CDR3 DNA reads TGTGCCAGCAGCCTAGAAAGGACGGATGAATACTTC. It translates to CASSLERTDEYF.

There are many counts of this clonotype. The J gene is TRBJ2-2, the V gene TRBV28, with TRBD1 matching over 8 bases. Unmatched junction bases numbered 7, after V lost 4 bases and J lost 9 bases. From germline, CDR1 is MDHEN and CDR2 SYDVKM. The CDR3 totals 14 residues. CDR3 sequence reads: CASSSGQGLWELFF. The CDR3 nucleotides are TGTGCCAGCAGTTCCGGACAGGGCCTGTGGGAGCTGTTTTTT.

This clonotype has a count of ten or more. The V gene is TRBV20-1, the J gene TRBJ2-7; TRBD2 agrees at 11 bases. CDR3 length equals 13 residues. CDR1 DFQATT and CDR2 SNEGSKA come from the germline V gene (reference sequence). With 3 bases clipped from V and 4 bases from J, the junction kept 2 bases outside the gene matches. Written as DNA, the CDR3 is TGCAGTGCTAGTAGCGGGAGGGGTTACGAGCAGTACTTC. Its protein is CSASSGRGYEQYF.

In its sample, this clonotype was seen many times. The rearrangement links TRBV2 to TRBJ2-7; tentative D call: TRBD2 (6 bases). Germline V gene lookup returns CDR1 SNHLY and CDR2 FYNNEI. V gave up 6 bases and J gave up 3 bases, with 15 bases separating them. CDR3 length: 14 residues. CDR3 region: CASRSRDSSYEQYF. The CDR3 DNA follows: TGTGCCAGCAGATCCCGGGACTCAAGCTACGAGCAGTACTTC. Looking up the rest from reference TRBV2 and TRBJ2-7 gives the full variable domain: EPEVTQTPSHQVTQMGQEVILRCVPISNHLYFYWYRQILGQKVEFLVSFYNNEISEKSEIFDDQFSVERPDGSNFTLKIRSTKLEDSAMYFCASRSRDSSYEQYFGPGTRLTVT.

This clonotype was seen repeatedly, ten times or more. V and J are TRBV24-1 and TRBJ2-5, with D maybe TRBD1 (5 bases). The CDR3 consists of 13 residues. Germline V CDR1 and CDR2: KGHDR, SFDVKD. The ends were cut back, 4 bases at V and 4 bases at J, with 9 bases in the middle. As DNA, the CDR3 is TGTGCCACCAGTGACTCCGACAGAGAGACCCAGTACTTC. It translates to CATSDSDRETQYF.

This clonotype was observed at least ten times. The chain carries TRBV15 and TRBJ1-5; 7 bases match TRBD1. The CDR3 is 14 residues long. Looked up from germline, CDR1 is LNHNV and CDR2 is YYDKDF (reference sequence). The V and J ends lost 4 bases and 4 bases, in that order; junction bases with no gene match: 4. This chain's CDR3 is CATSNRGENQPQHF. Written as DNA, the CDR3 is TGTGCCACCAGCAACAGGGGAGAGAATCAGCCCCAGCATTTT.

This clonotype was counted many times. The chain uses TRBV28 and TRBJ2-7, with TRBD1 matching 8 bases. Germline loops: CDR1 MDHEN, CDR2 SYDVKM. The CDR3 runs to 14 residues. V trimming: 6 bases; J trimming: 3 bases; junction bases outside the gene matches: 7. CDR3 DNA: TGTGCCAGCAGAACGGGACAGGCCAGCTACGAGCAGTACTTC. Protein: CASRTGQASYEQYF. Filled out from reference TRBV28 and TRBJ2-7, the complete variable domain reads DVKVTQSSRYLVKRTGEKVFLECVQDMDHENMFWYRQDPGLGLRLIYFSYDVKMKEKGDIPEGYSVSREKKERFSLILESASTNQTSMYLCASRTGQASYEQYFGPGTRLTVT.

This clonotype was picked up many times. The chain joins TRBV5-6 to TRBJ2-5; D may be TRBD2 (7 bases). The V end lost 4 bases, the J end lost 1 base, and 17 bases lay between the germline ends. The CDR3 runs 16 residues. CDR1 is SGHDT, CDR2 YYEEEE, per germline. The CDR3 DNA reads TGTGCCAGCAGCCGGGGGGCAGGGGCCGCCCAAGAGACCCAGTACTTC. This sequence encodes CASSRGAGAAQETQYF.

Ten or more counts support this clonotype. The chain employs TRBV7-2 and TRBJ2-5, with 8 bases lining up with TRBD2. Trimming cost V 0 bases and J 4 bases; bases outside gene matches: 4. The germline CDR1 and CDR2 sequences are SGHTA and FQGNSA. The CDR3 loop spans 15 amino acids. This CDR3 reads CASSLALLAGETQYF. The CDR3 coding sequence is TGTGCCAGCAGCTTAGCACTCCTAGCGGGAGAGACCCAGTACTTC.

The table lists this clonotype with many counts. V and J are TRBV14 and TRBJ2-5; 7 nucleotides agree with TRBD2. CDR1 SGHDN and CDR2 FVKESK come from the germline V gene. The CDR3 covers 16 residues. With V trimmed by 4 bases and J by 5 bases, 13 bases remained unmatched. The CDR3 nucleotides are TGTGCCAGCAGCCCCCTCGCAGCGGGACGAGGGGAGACCCAGTACTTC. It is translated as CASSPLAAGRGETQYF.

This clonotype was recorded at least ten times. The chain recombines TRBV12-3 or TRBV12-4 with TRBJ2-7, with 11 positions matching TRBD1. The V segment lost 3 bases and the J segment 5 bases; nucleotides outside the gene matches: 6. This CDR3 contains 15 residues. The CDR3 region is CASSLDRGRGDEQYF. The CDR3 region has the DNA TGTGCCAGCAGTTTGGACAGGGGGCGCGGGGACGAGCAGTACTTC.

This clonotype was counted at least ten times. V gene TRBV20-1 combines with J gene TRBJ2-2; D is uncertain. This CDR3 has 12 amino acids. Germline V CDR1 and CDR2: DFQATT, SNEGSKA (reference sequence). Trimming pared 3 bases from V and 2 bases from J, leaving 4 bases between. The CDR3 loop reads CSASLNTGELFF. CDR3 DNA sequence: TGCAGTGCTAGTCTCAACACCGGGGAGCTGTTTTTT.

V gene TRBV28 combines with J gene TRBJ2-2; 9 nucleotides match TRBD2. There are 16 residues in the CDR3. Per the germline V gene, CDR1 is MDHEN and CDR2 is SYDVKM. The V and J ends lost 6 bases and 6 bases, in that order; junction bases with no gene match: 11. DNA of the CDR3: TGTGCCAGCAGGCCCTCAAGCGGGAGGAGGGCCGGGGAGCTGTTTTTT. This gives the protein CASRPSSGRRAGELFF. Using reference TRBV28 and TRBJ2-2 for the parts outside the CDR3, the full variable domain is DVKVTQSSRYLVKRTGEKVFLECVQDMDHENMFWYRQDPGLGLRLIYFSYDVKMKEKGDIPEGYSVSREKKERFSLILESASTNQTSMYLCASRPSSGRRAGELFFGEGSRLTVL.